The clone carrying this T cell receptor (beta chain) showed up just a few times. Primers included in the PCR were 60 Vbeta and 13 Jbeta primers. Clones were read by immunoSEQ multiplex PCR, and TCRdb kept only the in-frame ones, dropping some. The data contain about 50,000 clones, 72% of them singletons. This entry comes from a study of cytomegalovirus exposure and HLA in healthy donors. This CDR3 has 16 amino acids. V was pared by 0 bases and J by 4 bases, with 14 bases between. Germline values: CDR1 SGHRS, CDR2 YFSETQ. The sample consisted of PBMCs. The chain employs TRBV5-1 and TRBJ2-1; D gene uncertain. The TCR sequence derives from a woman between 50 and 59 years old in good health and CMV-seronegative. CDR3 residues: CASSLAAVHHYNEQFF. The DNA of the CDR3 is TGCGCCAGCAGCTTGGCCGCGGTGCACCATTACAATGAGCAGTTCTTC.